This entry lists 24 T cell receptor beta chains sequenced from one sample in a study of CD4 T cells in relation to SARS-CoV-2 and coronaviruses. The unexposed donors gave CD4+ T cells in about 2011-2019, prior to COVID-19. The cells were cultured for under 13 days before CD4+ T cells were isolated. These receptors have no known antigen. The table came from immunoSEQ multiplex PCR; TCRdb's copy has only in-frame clones and leaves some out. The table has 9,500 to 12,000 clones, about 68% seen once. Sequenced: CD4+ T cells from PBMCs, cultured in vitro. Receptors were obtained from a human donor in good health.

The chain has TRBV30 and TRBJ2-7; D possibly corresponds to TRBD2 (6 bases). Germline V gives CDR1 GTSNPN, CDR2 SVGIG (reference sequence). The CDR3 loop spans 13 amino acids. CDR3 in amino acids: CAAWRDGAYEQYF. DNA for the CDR3: TGTGCTGCCTGGAGGGACGGTGCCTACGAGCAGTACTTC.

The J gene is TRBJ2-1, the V gene TRBV7-2, with D tentatively TRBD2 (7 bases). The CDR3 is made up of 16 amino acids. The V end was cut by 1 base, the J end by 5 bases, with 15 bases between. Per the germline V gene, CDR1 is SGHTA and CDR2 is FQGNSA. The CDR3 region is CASSLGGGLSNNEQFF. As DNA, the CDR3 is TGTGCCAGCAGCTTAGGGGGGGGGCTATCCAACAATGAGCAGTTCTTC. Combining the CDR3 with reference TRBV7-2 and TRBJ2-1 gives the whole variable domain GAGVSQSPSNKVTEKGKDVELRCDPISGHTALYWYRQSLGQGLEFLIYFQGNSAPDKSGLPSDRFSAERTGGSVSTLTIQRTQQEDSAVYLCASSLGGGLSNNEQFFGPGTRLTVL.

V usage is TRBV5-1 and J usage is TRBJ2-1, with 8 positions matching TRBD2. The germline gives CDR1 SGHRS, CDR2 YFSETQ. This CDR3 has 15 residues. V shed 0 bases and J 4 bases; nucleotides not matched to a gene: 3. The CDR3 nucleotides are TGCGCCAGCAGCTTGGGGGTAGCGGGGTACAATGAGCAGTTCTTC. It specifies CASSLGVAGYNEQFF.

Worth noting for this clone: One end of the junction varies from germline; a read error may be responsible. The V call is TRBV5-8, the J call TRBJ2-2; unclear D gene. Germline CDR1 is SGHTS and CDR2 is YDEGEE. The CDR3 totals 14 residues. Here the CDR3 reads CANSLTDLAGELFF. For the CDR3, the DNA is TGTGCCAACAGCTTGACGGATTTGGCCGGGGAGCTGTTTTTT.

The chain uses TRBV7-8 and TRBJ2-5, with a tentative D call TRBD2 (6 bases). Trimming took 2 bases from V and 5 from J, leaving 18 bases between them. Looked up from germline, CDR1 is SGHVS and CDR2 is FQNEAQ. CDR3 length: 16 amino acids. The CDR3 sequence: CASSLSGTGGWETQYF. In DNA, the CDR3 is TGTGCCAGCAGCTTATCCGGGACTGGGGGTTGGGAGACCCAGTACTTC.

J is TRBJ1-4 and V is TRBV4-1, with D possibly TRBD1 on 6 matching bases. The length of the CDR3 is 14 residues. The germline CDR1 and CDR2 sequences are MGHRA and YSYEKL. V was cut by 4 bases and J by 13 bases, with 19 bases left in between. CDR3 amino acids: CASSLNPLQGGLFF. The CDR3 DNA reads TGCGCCAGCAGCCTCAATCCACTACAGGGTGGACTGTTTTTT.

Written as DNA, the CDR3 is TGTGCCAGCTCGGTCTGGTTCGCGAACACCGGGGAGCTGTTTTTT. Its translation: CASSVWFANTGELFF. This chain links TRBV5-6 with TRBJ2-2; no reliable D call. Trimming took 7 bases from V and 0 from J, leaving 13 bases between them. The CDR3 is made up of 15 amino acids. Germline V gene sequence: CDR1 SGHDT, CDR2 YYEEEE.

This sequence joins TRBV25-1 and TRBJ2-1; a possible D gene is TRBD2 (6 bases). The CDR3 has 14 residues. Per the germline V gene, CDR1 is MGHDK and CDR2 is SYGVNS. Trimming removed 6 bases from V and 8 bases from J, with 17 bases in between. CDR3 amino acids: CASSTGLSSDEQFF. In DNA, the CDR3 is TGTGCCAGCAGCACGGGACTGTCGTCCGATGAGCAGTTCTTC.

The V gene is TRBV6-2 or TRBV6-3, the J gene TRBJ2-7; D unclear. Germline assignment: CDR1 MNHEY and CDR2 SVGEGT. This CDR3 spans 12 amino acids. Trimming left V 5 bases short and J 3 bases short, with 8 bases between. The CDR3 nucleotides are TGTGCCAGCAGTAATCCGAACTACGAGCAGTACTTC. This codes for CASSNPNYEQYF.

This chain uses TRBV7-2 with TRBJ1-5, with 8 bases matching TRBD1. This CDR3 contains 14 residues. The trim removed 5 bases at V and 7 bases at J, leaving 7 bases unmatched. Per the germline V gene, CDR1 is SGHTA and CDR2 is FQGNSA. In DNA, the CDR3 is TGTGCCAGCAGCGACGGACAGGGTAGCCAGCCCCAGCATTTT. This codes for CASSDGQGSQPQHF.

This chain links TRBV11-3 with TRBJ1-2; D unresolved. The germline V gene encodes CDR1 SGHNT and CDR2 YENEEA. This CDR3 has 12 amino acids. Trimming took 7 bases from V and 5 from J, leaving 11 bases between them. The CDR3 region is CASTSAVYGYTF. The CDR3 DNA reads TGTGCCAGCACCTCGGCCGTTTATGGCTACACCTTC. The full variable domain, in which reference TRBV11-3 and TRBJ1-2 provide the parts outside the CDR3, is EAGVVQSPRYKIIEKKQPVAFWCNPISGHNTLYWYLQNLGQGPELLIRYENEEAVDDSQLPKDRFSAERLKGVDSTLKIQPAELGDSAVYLCASTSAVYGYTFGSGTRLTVV.

The chain is built from TRBV18 and TRBJ1-1; D perhaps matches TRBD1 (5 bases). This CDR3 has 14 amino acids. The V and J ends lost 6 bases and 5 bases respectively, with 16 bases between them. Germline loops: CDR1 KGHSH, CDR2 LQKENI. In DNA form, the CDR3 reads TGTGCCAGCTCCCCTAACGGGGGGGAAACTGAAGCTTTCTTT. Encoded protein: CASSPNGGETEAFF.

The CDR3 here is CASSPQGFYGYTF. The CDR3 nucleotides are TGTGCCAGTAGCCCACAGGGATTCTATGGCTACACCTTC. The chain couples TRBV19 to TRBJ1-2; perhaps TRBD1 as D (6 bases). The germline CDR1 and CDR2 sequences are LNHDA and SQIVND (reference sequence). The CDR3 covers 13 residues. V was shortened by 6 bases and J by 4 bases, with 12 bases between the two germline ends.

The V gene is TRBV4-1, the J gene TRBJ2-3, with D perhaps given as TRBD1 or TRBD2 (5 bases each). Germline V CDR1 and CDR2: MGHRA, YSYEKL. The CDR3 extends over 16 amino acids. Between the trimmed V and J ends, which lost 1 base and 6 bases, there was a span of 17 bases. This CDR3 is CASSQGGGVTRDTQYF. DNA of the CDR3: TGCGCCAGCAGCCAAGGTGGGGGAGTCACCAGGGATACGCAGTATTTT.

The rearrangement uses TRBV10-3 and TRBJ2-2; TRBD2 is a possible D gene (6 bases). With 6 bases removed from V and 7 bases from J, the gap between germline ends came to 21 bases. The CDR3 is made up of 16 amino acids. Germline lookup yields CDR1 ENHRY and CDR2 SYGVKD. DNA for the CDR3: TGTGCCATCAGGATTTCCCGGGGGACCCTCGGCGGGGAGCTGTTTTTT. This codes for CAIRISRGTLGGELFF.

The gene calls are TRBV7-2 and TRBJ1-1; D gene uncertain. Germline V gives CDR1 SGHTA, CDR2 FQGNSA. Trimming pared 4 bases from V and 3 bases from J, leaving 12 bases between. CDR3 length: 14 residues. This chain's CDR3 is CASSYHGGYTEAFF. CDR3 DNA sequence: TGTGCCAGCAGCTACCACGGAGGGTACACTGAAGCTTTCTTT.

This chain uses TRBV5-5 with TRBJ2-5, with D tentatively TRBD2 (6 bases). The CDR3 spans 17 residues. The V end was cut by 4 bases, the J end by 1 base, with 20 bases between. CDR1 is SGHKS and CDR2 is YYEKEE in the germline V gene (reference sequence). The CDR3 DNA is TGTGCCAGCAGCCCAATCGGCTTGGCGGGGTTCCAAGAGACCCAGTACTTC. It codes for CASSPIGLAGFQETQYF.

This chain joins TRBV9 and TRBJ2-3; no clear D gene. The V gene's germline CDR1 is SGDLS and CDR2 YYNGEE. CDR3 length equals 15 residues. Trimming took off 0 bases at V and 3 bases at J, with 11 bases between the two ends. The CDR3 DNA reads TGTGCCAGCAGCGTAGGGTCGGTGGGGACAGATACGCAGTATTTT. Translating gives CASSVGSVGTDTQYF.

This rearrangement joins TRBV13 to TRBJ2-7, with D tentatively TRBD2 (7 bases). The CDR3 is 14 residues long. The V and J ends lost 5 bases and 4 bases respectively, with 15 bases between them. Germline loops: CDR1 PRHDT, CDR2 FYEKMQ (reference sequence). The CDR3 protein is CASSPQRDIYEQYF. In nucleotides, the CDR3 is TGTGCCAGCAGCCCTCAGCGGGACATATACGAGCAGTACTTC.

The chain carries TRBV18 and TRBJ2-7; TRBD2 is a possible D gene (6 bases). With 4 bases removed from V and 3 bases from J, the gap between germline ends came to 19 bases. Germline V gene lookup returns CDR1 KGHSH and CDR2 LQKENI. This CDR3 region has 16 residues. CDR3 amino acids: CASSLGGRRQIYEQYF. In DNA form, the CDR3 reads TGTGCCAGCTCACTAGGTGGGAGGCGACAGATCTACGAGCAGTACTTC.

The genes are TRBV6-2 or TRBV6-3 and TRBJ1-1, with D possibly TRBD1 on 5 matching bases. Per germline, CDR1 MNHEY and CDR2 SVGEGT. The CDR3 contains 14 residues. V dropped 4 bases and J dropped 7 bases, with 16 bases sitting between them. CDR3 coding DNA: TGTGCCAGCAGTTCCCTGGGGGTGACAGTTGAAGCTTTCTTT. It translates to CASSSLGVTVEAFF.

The CDR3 here is CASSVGSGSEREQYF. CDR3 DNA sequence: TGTGCCAGCAGCGTAGGAAGCGGTAGTGAACGCGAGCAGTACTTC. The V call is TRBV9, the J call TRBJ2-7, with a possible D match to TRBD2 (5 bases). The V end lost 0 bases, the J end lost 6 bases, and 16 bases lay between the germline ends. Per the germline V gene, CDR1 is SGDLS and CDR2 is YYNGEE. The CDR3 is 15 amino acids.

The J gene is TRBJ1-6, the V gene TRBV29-1, with 7 bases fitting TRBD1. This CDR3 has 14 amino acids. J was trimmed by 3 bases and V by 6 bases; bases with no gene match: 5. Per germline, CDR1 SQVTM and CDR2 ANQGSEA. DNA for the CDR3: TGCAGCGTCCTTACAGGGGACTATAATTCACCCCTCCACTTT. This sequence encodes CSVLTGDYNSPLHF. Supplemented by reference TRBV29-1 and TRBJ1-6, the full variable domain reads SAVISQKPSRDICQRGTSLTIQCQVDSQVTMMFWYRQQPGQSLTLIATANQGSEATYESGFVIDKFPISRPNLTFSTLTVSNMSPEDSSIYLCSVLTGDYNSPLHFGNGTRLTVT.

This clone was seen just once. The chain combines TRBV11-2 with TRBJ2-3, with D unresolved. Deletions cut 3 bases from V and 5 bases from J, with 6 bases between. The CDR3 has 12 residues. Germline V gene data show CDR1 as SGHAT and CDR2 as FQNNGV. The CDR3 here is CASSFLQDTQYF. The CDR3 region has the DNA TGTGCCAGCAGCTTTCTACAAGATACGCAGTATTTT.